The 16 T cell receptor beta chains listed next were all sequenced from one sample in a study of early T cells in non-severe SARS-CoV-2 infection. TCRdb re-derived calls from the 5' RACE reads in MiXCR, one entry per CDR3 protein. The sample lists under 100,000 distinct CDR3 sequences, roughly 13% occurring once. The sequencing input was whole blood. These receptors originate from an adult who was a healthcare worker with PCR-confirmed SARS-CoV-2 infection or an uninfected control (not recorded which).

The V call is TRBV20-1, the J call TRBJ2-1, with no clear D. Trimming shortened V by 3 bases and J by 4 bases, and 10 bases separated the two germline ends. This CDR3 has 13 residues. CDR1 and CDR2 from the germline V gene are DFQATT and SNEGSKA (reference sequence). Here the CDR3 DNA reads TGCAGTGCTAGTTATGTACTTTACAATGAGCAGTTCTTC. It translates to CSASYVLYNEQFF.

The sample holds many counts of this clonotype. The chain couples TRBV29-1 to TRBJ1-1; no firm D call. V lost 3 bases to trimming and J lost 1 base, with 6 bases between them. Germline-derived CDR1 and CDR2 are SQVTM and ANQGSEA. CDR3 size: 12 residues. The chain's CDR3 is CSVDGRNTEAFF. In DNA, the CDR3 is TGCAGCGTTGATGGAAGGAACACTGAAGCTTTCTTT.

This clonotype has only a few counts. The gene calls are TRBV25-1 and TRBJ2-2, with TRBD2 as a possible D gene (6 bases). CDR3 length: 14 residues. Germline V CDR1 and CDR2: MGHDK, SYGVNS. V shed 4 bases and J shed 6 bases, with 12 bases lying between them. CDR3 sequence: CASSVSGEAGELFF. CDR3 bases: TGTGCCAGCAGTGTATCGGGGGAAGCCGGGGAGCTGTTTTTT.

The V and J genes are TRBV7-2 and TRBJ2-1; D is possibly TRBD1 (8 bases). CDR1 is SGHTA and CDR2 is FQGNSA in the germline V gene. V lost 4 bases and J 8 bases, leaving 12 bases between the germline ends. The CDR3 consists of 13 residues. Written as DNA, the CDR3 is TGTGCCAGCAGCTGGACAGGGAGGGATGAGCAGTTCTTC. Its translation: CASSWTGRDEQFF.

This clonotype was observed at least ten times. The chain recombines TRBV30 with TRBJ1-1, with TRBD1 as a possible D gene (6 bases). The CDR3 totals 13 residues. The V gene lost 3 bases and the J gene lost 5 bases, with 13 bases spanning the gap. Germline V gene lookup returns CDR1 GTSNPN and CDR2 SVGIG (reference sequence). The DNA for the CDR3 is TGTGCCTGGAGAAGGGGGGGAGGGACTGAAGCTTTCTTT. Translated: CAWRRGGGTEAFF.

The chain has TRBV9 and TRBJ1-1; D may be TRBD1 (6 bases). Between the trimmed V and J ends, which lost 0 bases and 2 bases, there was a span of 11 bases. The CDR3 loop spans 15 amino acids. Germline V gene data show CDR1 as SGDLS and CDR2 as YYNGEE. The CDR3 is CASSVEMGTNTEAFF. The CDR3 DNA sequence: TGTGCCAGCAGCGTAGAAATGGGGACAAACACTGAAGCTTTCTTT.

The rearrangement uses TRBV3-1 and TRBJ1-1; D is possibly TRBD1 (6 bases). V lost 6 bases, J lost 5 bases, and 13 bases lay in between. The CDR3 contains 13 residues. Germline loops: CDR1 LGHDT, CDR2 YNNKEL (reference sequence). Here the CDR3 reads CASRRGLWTEAFF. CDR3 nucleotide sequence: TGTGCCAGCAGACGGGGGCTTTGGACTGAAGCTTTCTTT.

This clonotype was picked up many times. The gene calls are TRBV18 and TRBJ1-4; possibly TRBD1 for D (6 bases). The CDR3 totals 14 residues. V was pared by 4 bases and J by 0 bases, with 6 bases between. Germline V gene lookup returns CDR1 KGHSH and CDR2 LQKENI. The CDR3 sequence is CASSQGATNEKLFF. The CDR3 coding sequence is TGTGCCAGCTCACAGGGGGCAACTAATGAAAAACTGTTTTTT.

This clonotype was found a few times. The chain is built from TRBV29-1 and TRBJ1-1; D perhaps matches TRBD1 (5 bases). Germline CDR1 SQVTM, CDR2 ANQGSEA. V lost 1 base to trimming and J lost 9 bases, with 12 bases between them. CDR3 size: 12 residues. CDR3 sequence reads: CSVEGRERQAFF. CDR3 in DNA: TGCAGCGTTGAAGGCAGGGAGCGACAAGCTTTCTTT. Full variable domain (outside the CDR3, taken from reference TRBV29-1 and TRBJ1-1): SAVISQKPSRDICQRGTSLTIQCQVDSQVTMMFWYRQQPGQSLTLIATANQGSEATYESGFVIDKFPISRPNLTFSTLTVSNMSPEDSSIYLCSVEGRERQAFFGQGTRLTVV.

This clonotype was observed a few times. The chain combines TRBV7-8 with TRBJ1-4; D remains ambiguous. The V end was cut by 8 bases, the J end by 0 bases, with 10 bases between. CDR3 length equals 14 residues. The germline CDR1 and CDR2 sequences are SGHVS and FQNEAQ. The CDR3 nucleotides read TGTGCCAGCGGCGCCACCGCAACTAATGAAAAACTGTTTTTT. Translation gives CASGATATNEKLFF.

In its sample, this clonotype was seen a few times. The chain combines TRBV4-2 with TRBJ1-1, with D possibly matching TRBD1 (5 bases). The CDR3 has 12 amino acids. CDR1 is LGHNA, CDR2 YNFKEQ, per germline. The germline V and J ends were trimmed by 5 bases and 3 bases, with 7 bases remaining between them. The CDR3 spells CASSRGDTEAFF. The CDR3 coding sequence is TGTGCCAGCAGCAGAGGGGACACTGAAGCTTTCTTT.

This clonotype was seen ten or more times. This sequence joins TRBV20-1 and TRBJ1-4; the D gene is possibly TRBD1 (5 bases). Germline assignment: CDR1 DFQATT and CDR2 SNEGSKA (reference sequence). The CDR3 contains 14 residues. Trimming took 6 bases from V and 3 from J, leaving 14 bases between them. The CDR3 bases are TGCAGTGCCTCCGAACAGGCCCCTAATGAAAAACTGTTTTTT. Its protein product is CSASEQAPNEKLFF.

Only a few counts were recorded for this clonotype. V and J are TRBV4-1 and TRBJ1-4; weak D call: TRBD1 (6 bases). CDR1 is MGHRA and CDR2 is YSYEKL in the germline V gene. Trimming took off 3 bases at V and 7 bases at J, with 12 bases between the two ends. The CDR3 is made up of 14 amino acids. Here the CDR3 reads CASSQTGPGEKLFF. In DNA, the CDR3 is TGCGCCAGCAGCCAGACAGGTCCCGGTGAAAAACTGTTTTTT.

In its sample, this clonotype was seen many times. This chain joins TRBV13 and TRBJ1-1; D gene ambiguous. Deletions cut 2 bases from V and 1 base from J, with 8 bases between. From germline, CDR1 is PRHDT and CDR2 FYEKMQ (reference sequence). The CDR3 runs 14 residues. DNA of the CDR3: TGTGCCAGCAGCTTAAGTAATAGGAACACTGAAGCTTTCTTT. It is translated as CASSLSNRNTEAFF.

The CDR3 is CASSSIQGRGYNQPQHF. CDR3 DNA: TGTGCCAGCAGCTCAATCCAGGGACGGGGATACAATCAGCCCCAGCATTTT. The chain recombines TRBV28 with TRBJ1-5; tentative D call: TRBD1 (5 bases). The V end was cut by 6 bases, the J end by 3 bases, with 21 bases between. CDR1 is MDHEN and CDR2 is SYDVKM in the germline V gene. The CDR3 runs to 17 residues.

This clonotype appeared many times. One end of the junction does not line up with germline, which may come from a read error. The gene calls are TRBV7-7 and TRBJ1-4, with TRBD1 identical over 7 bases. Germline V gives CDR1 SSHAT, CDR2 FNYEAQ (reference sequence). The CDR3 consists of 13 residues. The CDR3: CASSLMTGEKLFF. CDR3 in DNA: TGTGCTAGCAGCTTGATGACAGGGGAAAAACTGTTTTTT.